One sample yielded the 14 T cell receptor beta chains listed below, sequenced in a study of OX40 agonist ivuxolimab in advanced cancers. Method: immunoSEQ multiplex PCR; TCRdb's copy keeps in-frame clones and lacks some. This sample has under 90,000 clones, with more than 85% found just once. This specimen was CD4+ or CD8+ T cells sorted from blood, taken in a trial of the OX40 agonist ivuxolimab. The receptor source for this set is an adult with an advanced solid tumor such as melanoma, head and neck, liver or kidney cancer.

For this clone: The same CDR3 can be traced to other DNA sequences in this sample. The V gene is TRBV7-2, the J gene TRBJ2-1; D unresolved. Trimming stripped 0 bases from V and 5 bases from J, with 8 bases between. CDR1 is SGHTA and CDR2 is FQGNSA in the germline V gene. CDR3 length: 14 residues. The DNA for the CDR3 is TGTGCCAGCAGCTTAGCGACGAGTCACAATGAGCAGTTCTTC. Its translation: CASSLATSHNEQFF.

The chain's CDR3 is CASSFSSGGAGNEQFF. The CDR3 DNA reads TGTGCCAGCAGCTTTAGTAGCGGGGGGGCAGGAAATGAGCAGTTCTTC. V gene TRBV7-2 combines with J gene TRBJ2-1; 11 bases agree with TRBD2. The CDR3 totals 16 residues. The germline CDR1 and CDR2 sequences are SGHTA and FQGNSA. J lost 7 bases, V lost 3 bases, and 8 bases had no gene match.

The CDR3 DNA is TGCGCCAGCAGCCTAGGTACAACAGCTAATGAAAAACTGTTTTTT. This translates into CASSLGTTANEKLFF. The chain has TRBV5-1 and TRBJ1-4; D gene uncertain. Germline loops: CDR1 SGHRS, CDR2 YFSETQ. Trimming removed 4 bases from V and 3 bases from J, with 13 bases in between. This CDR3 region has 15 residues. Using reference TRBV5-1 and TRBJ1-4 for the parts outside the CDR3, the full variable domain is KAGVTQTPRYLIKTRGQQVTLSCSPISGHRSVSWYQQTPGQGLQFLFEYFSETQRNKGNFPGRFSGRQFSNSRSEMNVSTLELGDSALYLCASSLGTTANEKLFFGSGTQLSVL.

This clone showed up just once. The J gene is TRBJ2-1, the V gene TRBV7-2, with 7 nucleotides matching TRBD2. This CDR3 comprises 15 residues. The germline gives CDR1 SGHTA, CDR2 FQGNSA. With V trimmed by 5 bases and J by 6 bases, 10 bases remained unmatched. The CDR3 bases are TGTGCCAGCAGCCTACCCGGCGGGAGTCGCAATGAGCAGTTCTTC. Translation: CASSLPGGSRNEQFF.

The genes are TRBV5-4 and TRBJ2-1, with D tentatively TRBD1 or TRBD2 (6 bases each). Germline V gene sequence: CDR1 SGHNT, CDR2 YYREEE (reference sequence). This CDR3 has 15 amino acids. V lost 3 bases, J lost 5 bases, and 15 bases lay in between. CDR3 in DNA: TGTGCCAGCAGCTCTAAGGGGGGTTTGGACAATGAGCAGTTCTTC. Translation: CASSSKGGLDNEQFF.

J is TRBJ1-5 and V is TRBV27, with a possible D match to TRBD1 (5 bases). This CDR3 comprises 14 residues. CDR1 is MNHEY, CDR2 SMNVEV, per germline (reference sequence). V was shortened by 6 bases and J by 2 bases, with 11 bases between the two germline ends. The CDR3 coding sequence is TGTGCCAGCAGCCCAGGGTGGGGCAATCAGCCCCAGCATTTT. Its protein is CASSPGWGNQPQHF.

This rearrangement joins TRBV7-9 to TRBJ1-6, with TRBD1 as a possible D gene (6 bases). This CDR3 is 15 amino acids long. Trimming removed 4 bases from V and 11 bases from J, with 18 bases in between. Germline V lookup: CDR1 SEHNR, CDR2 FQNEAQ (reference sequence). The CDR3 loop is CASSSRGQGSTPLHF. The CDR3 DNA follows: TGTGCCAGCAGCTCCCGGGGACAAGGATCGACACCCCTCCACTTT.

This clone was counted only a few times. Other nucleotide sequences in the sample specify the same CDR3. The chain couples TRBV5-1 to TRBJ2-3; the D call may be TRBD1 or TRBD2 (5 bases each). With 4 bases removed from V and 0 bases from J, the gap between germline ends came to 9 bases. Germline lookup yields CDR1 SGHRS and CDR2 YFSETQ. This CDR3 is built from 14 residues. The DNA of the CDR3 is TGCGCCAGCAGCAGGGACGGCAGCACAGATACGCAGTATTTT. Protein product: CASSRDGSTDTQYF.

As DNA, the CDR3 is TGCGCCAGCAGCTTGGCGGGAGCGGGAGGGCCGGTAATCTACGAGCAGTACTTC. Translated: CASSLAGAGGPVIYEQYF. The genes are TRBV5-1 and TRBJ2-7; 10 bases agree with TRBD2. Germline-derived CDR1 and CDR2 are SGHRS and YFSETQ. V trimming: 0 bases; J trimming: 3 bases; junction bases outside the gene matches: 12. CDR3 length equals 18 residues. Variable domain in full (rest from reference TRBV5-1 and TRBJ2-7): KAGVTQTPRYLIKTRGQQVTLSCSPISGHRSVSWYQQTPGQGLQFLFEYFSETQRNKGNFPGRFSGRQFSNSRSEMNVSTLELGDSALYLCASSLAGAGGPVIYEQYFGPGTRLTVT.

This chain connects TRBV18 to TRBJ1-5, with 7 bases that match TRBD1. The CDR3 has 16 amino acids. V shed 3 bases, J shed 6 bases, and the junction held 11 bases outside the gene matches. Germline-derived CDR1 and CDR2 are KGHSH and LQKENI. DNA of the CDR3: TGTGCCAGCTCACCTTACGACAGGGAATCGGGTCAGCCCCAGCATTTT. This sequence encodes CASSPYDRESGQPQHF.

V is TRBV5-1 and J is TRBJ2-2; 13 positions match TRBD2. J gave up 6 bases and V 4 bases, and 9 bases lay outside the gene matches. Per the germline V gene, CDR1 is SGHRS and CDR2 is YFSETQ. The CDR3 runs 17 residues. The CDR3 sequence: CASSPRLAGGSAGELFF. DNA for the CDR3: TGCGCCAGCAGCCCCCGACTAGCGGGGGGATCCGCCGGGGAGCTGTTTTTT.

The rearrangement links TRBV7-2 to TRBJ1-2, with D possibly being TRBD1 (6 bases). Germline CDR1 and CDR2: SGHTA and FQGNSA. Between the trimmed V and J ends, which lost 5 bases and 8 bases, there was a span of 15 bases. The length of the CDR3 is 13 residues. The CDR3 DNA sequence: TGTGCCAGCAGCCCCGGGGGCTCGGGGGGCTACACCTTC. It is translated as CASSPGGSGGYTF.

The V call is TRBV25-1, the J call TRBJ1-2, with D possibly TRBD1 on 5 matching bases. Trimming shortened V by 1 base and J by 8 bases, and 14 bases separated the two germline ends. Germline loops: CDR1 MGHDK, CDR2 SYGVNS. The CDR3 is 14 residues long. The CDR3, as DNA: TGTGCCAGCAGTGAATGGGGGGATTCGAGGGGCTACACCTTC. Protein product: CASSEWGDSRGYTF.

The genes are TRBV7-2 and TRBJ1-3, with D perhaps matching TRBD1 (5 bases). V was trimmed by 1 base and J by 0 bases, leaving 16 bases between them. Germline values: CDR1 SGHTA, CDR2 FQGNSA. The CDR3 extends over 18 amino acids. The DNA of the CDR3 is TGTGCCAGCAGCTTAGGGTGGGGCACTGCCTCCTCTGGAAACACCATATATTTT. It specifies CASSLGWGTASSGNTIYF.